This T cell receptor beta chain is drawn from a study of PD-L1 blockade in urothelial cancer. This CDR3 comprises 14 residues. Germline assignment: CDR1 SGDLS and CDR2 YYNGEE. Trimming removed 1 base at V and 6 bases at J, with 11 bases between. Time point noted: peripheral blood 6 weeks after treatment start. Sampling of each patient yielded between 1 and 8 specimens, collected pretreatment and on-treatment. Produced via immunoSEQ multiplex PCR; TCRdb's table is partial and in-frame only. In the table there are fewer than 90,000 clones, 85% to 95% of which are singletons. The sequence was obtained from a woman older than 75 with urothelial cancer. The gene calls are TRBV9 and TRBJ1-5, with D possibly matching TRBD1 (5 bases). The sequences come from PBMCs, collected around atezolizumab (anti-PD-L1) treatment. CDR3 nucleotide sequence: TGTGCCAGCAGCGTACAAGGGGTCGGTCAGCCCCAGCATTTT. It translates to CASSVQGVGQPQHF.